This TCR beta chain was captured in a study of blood T cell repertoires in COVID-19. Looking at the study overall: COVID-19 samples collected from the United States, Italy and Spain covered acute and convalescent phases. The cDNA or gDNA used as material had been derived from T cells, B-cell-depleted T cells, or PBMCs.

In the authors' methods: Amplification of reference gene primers provided the estimated nucleated cell counts. Repertoires were generated with immunoSEQ multiplex PCR, while TCRdb's copy carries only in-frame clones and drops some. Clonal size and the V and J genes are those of that table, whereas D and trimming came from the DNA. The sample has some 52,000 clones; roughly 80% are singletons. The receptor was derived from a man between 45 and 60 years old with acute or convalescent COVID-19. The sequenced sample consisted of peripheral blood.

In DNA, the CDR3 is TGTGCCACCAGTGCCCCTGGGGGACAGGGAGGGGAAAAACTGTTTTTT. Its translation: CATSAPGGQGGEKLFF. The chain uses TRBV24-1 and TRBJ1-4; 9 nucleotides line up with TRBD1. CDR3 size: 16 residues. The germline V gene encodes CDR1 KGHDR and CDR2 SFDVKD. V was clipped by 5 bases and J by 8 bases; unmatched bases: 11.